The sequence of this T cell receptor (beta chain) was determined in a study of T cell clusters in autoimmune cytopenias. This CDR3 spans 15 amino acids. Germline V CDR1 and CDR2: MNHNY, SVGAGI (reference sequence). Points from the study as a whole: TRB repertoire shifts in secondary cytopenia and chronic lymphocytic leukemia mostly reflected lymphoma, not autoimmunity.

Each sample's input was around 250 ng genomic DNA, approximately 37,500 genome equivalents. In terms of frequency, this clonotype is medium-sized. The antigen remains undetermined. TRB was amplified by touch-down multiplex PCR, primer pools A and B combined. After re-calling the multiplex PCR reads, TCRdb lists one entry per CDR3 protein, DNA absent. The specimen's table records approximately 1,100 distinct CDR3 sequences. This clonotype was obtained from a human donor with an autoimmune cytopenia or autoimmune hepatitis (not recorded which). The specimen sequenced was peripheral blood. The chain is built from TRBV6-6 and TRBJ1-2; TCRdb gives TRBD1 as the D gene, but with no DNA this cannot be confirmed. This CDR3 reads CASSYRADSNYGYTF.